The T cell receptor (beta chain) under discussion was sequenced for a study of neurological immune-mediated disorders. TCRdb redid the calling of the 5' RACE reads with MiXCR, one entry per CDR3 protein. The sample has some 70,000 distinct CDR3 sequences; 3.5% to 5.5% are singletons. Germline CDR1 is DFQATT and CDR2 is SNEGSKA (reference sequence). J was trimmed by 9 bases and V by 6 bases; bases with no gene match: 8. CDR3 length: 13 residues. This clonotype was counted many times. Sequencing used PBMCs. This chain connects TRBV20-1 to TRBJ1-1, with TRBD1 identical over 12 bases. The TCR comes from a young man with multiple sclerosis. CDR3 in amino acids: CSAKGTGGGQAFF. In DNA form, the CDR3 reads TGCAGTGCAAAAGGGACAGGGGGCGGACAAGCTTTCTTT.